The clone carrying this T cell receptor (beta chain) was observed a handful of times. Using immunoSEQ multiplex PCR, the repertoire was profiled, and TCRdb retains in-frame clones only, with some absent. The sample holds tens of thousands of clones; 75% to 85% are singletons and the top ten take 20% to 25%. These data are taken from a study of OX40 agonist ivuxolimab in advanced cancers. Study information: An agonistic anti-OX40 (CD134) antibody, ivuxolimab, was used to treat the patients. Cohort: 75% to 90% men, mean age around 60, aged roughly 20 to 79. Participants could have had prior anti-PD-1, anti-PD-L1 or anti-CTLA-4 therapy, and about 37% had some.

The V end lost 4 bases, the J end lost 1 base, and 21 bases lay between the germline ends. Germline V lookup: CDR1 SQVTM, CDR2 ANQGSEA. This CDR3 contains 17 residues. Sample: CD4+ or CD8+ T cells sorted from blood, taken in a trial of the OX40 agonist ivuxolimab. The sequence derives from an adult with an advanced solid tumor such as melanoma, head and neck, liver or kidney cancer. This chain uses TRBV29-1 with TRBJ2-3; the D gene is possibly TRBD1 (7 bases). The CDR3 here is CSVVGLIIQGGTDTQYF. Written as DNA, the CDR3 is TGCAGCGTTGTTGGACTAATCATCCAGGGGGGCACAGATACGCAGTATTTT.